The rows below give T cell receptor beta chains drawn from one sample of a study of OX40 agonist ivuxolimab in advanced cancers. The repertoire was sequenced with immunoSEQ multiplex PCR; TCRdb's copy has only in-frame clones and lacks some. Among about 71,000 clones listed, approximately 94% were seen once. Sequenced material: CD4+ or CD8+ T cells sorted from blood, taken in a trial of the OX40 agonist ivuxolimab. These receptors originate from an adult with an advanced solid tumor such as melanoma, head and neck, liver or kidney cancer. Both conserved end residues are part of each CDR3. D genes are given only for firm matches. Not all rows give a size; the values are once, few, many and, for expanded clones, a class.

J: TRBJ1-6
V: TRBV6-5
D: NA
size: NA
CDR3: CASSYSEGSGNSPLHF
DNA: TGTGCCAGCAGTTACTCGGAGGGCTCGGGTAATTCACCCCTCCACTTT

J: TRBJ1-2
V: TRBV5-1
D: TRBD1
size: NA
CDR3: CASSLTGVPNYGYTF
DNA: TGCGCCAGCAGCCTGACAGGGGTCCCTAACTATGGCTACACCTTC

J: TRBJ2-7
V: TRBV11-2
D: NA
size: NA
CDR3: CASSSLAGFEQYF
DNA: TGTGCCAGCAGTTCTCTAGCCGGTTTCGAGCAGTACTTC

J: TRBJ2-1
V: TRBV5-4
D: TRBD2
size: NA
CDR3: CASTSSGRADEQFF
DNA: TGTGCCAGCACGTCTAGCGGGAGGGCCGATGAGCAGTTCTTC

J: TRBJ2-1
V: TRBV4-1
D: NA
size: NA
CDR3: CASSQASGLDSYNEQFF
DNA: TGCGCCAGCAGCCAGGCTTCGGGACTCGACTCCTACAATGAGCAGTTCTTC

J: TRBJ2-3
V: TRBV5-6
D: TRBD2
size: NA
CDR3: CASSTWTSGIFTDTQYF
DNA: TGTGCCAGCAGCACTTGGACTAGCGGGATCTTCACAGATACGCAGTATTTT

J: TRBJ1-2
V: TRBV5-1
D: TRBD1
size: NA
CDR3: CASSLARQGFNYGYTF
DNA: TGCGCCAGCAGCTTGGCACGACAGGGTTTCAACTATGGCTACACCTTC

J: TRBJ1-5
V: TRBV5-6
D: NA
size: NA
CDR3: CASSLGSPPVRNQPQHF
DNA: TGTGCCAGCAGCTTGGGCAGCCCGCCCGTTCGCAATCAGCCCCAGCATTTT

J: TRBJ1-2
V: TRBV6-4
D: NA
size: NA
CDR3: CASSAPPGGQNGYTF
DNA: TGTGCCAGCAGTGCGCCTCCGGGGGGCCAGAATGGCTACACCTTC

J: TRBJ1-6
V: TRBV6-5
D: NA
size: NA
CDR3: CASSYYPVNSPLHF
DNA: TGTGCCAGCAGTTACTATCCAGTTAATTCACCCCTCCACTTT

J: TRBJ2-7
V: TRBV10-3
D: TRBD2
size: NA
CDR3: CASADSGGTPRPYEQYF
DNA: TGTGCCTCCGCCGATAGCGGGGGGACCCCCCGCCCCTACGAGCAGTACTTC

J: TRBJ1-3
V: TRBV2
D: NA
size: NA
CDR3: CASSGGSGNTIYF
DNA: TGTGCCAGCAGTGGGGGCTCTGGAAACACCATATATTTT

J: TRBJ1-2
V: TRBV6-5
D: NA
size: NA
CDR3: CASSQGYGYTF
DNA: TGTGCCAGCAGCCAGGGGTATGGCTACACCTTC

J: TRBJ1-3
V: TRBV9
D: NA
size: NA
CDR3: CASSPWGADTIYF
DNA: TGTGCCAGCAGCCCATGGGGGGCGGACACCATATATTTT

J: TRBJ2-7
V: TRBV19
D: NA
size: once
CDR3: CASSIEGRTYEQYF
DNA: TGTGCCAGTAGTATAGAGGGGAGGACCTACGAGCAGTACTTC

J: TRBJ2-7
V: TRBV27
D: TRBD2
size: NA
CDR3: CASSLGGIGNEQYF
DNA: TGTGCCAGCAGTTTGGGAGGGATTGGGAACGAGCAGTACTTC

J: TRBJ2-3
V: TRBV10-1
D: TRBD2
size: NA
CDR3: CASSGARGGTDTQYF
DNA: TGCGCCAGCAGTGGAGCGCGGGGGGGCACAGATACGCAGTATTTT

J: TRBJ2-1
V: TRBV2
D: TRBD2
size: NA
CDR3: CASSEGTSGRNEQFF
DNA: TGTGCCAGCAGTGAAGGGACTAGCGGGAGGAATGAGCAGTTCTTC

J: TRBJ1-2
V: TRBV10-2
D: NA
size: NA
CDR3: CASSLGALYGYTF
DNA: TGCGCCAGCAGCCTGGGTGCCCTCTATGGCTACACCTTC

J: TRBJ1-5
V: TRBV6-5
D: NA
size: once
CDR3: CASSYSGGGGQPQHF
DNA: TGTGCCAGCAGTTACTCGGGAGGGGGGGGTCAGCCCCAGCATTTT

J: TRBJ1-1
V: TRBV7-7
D: NA
size: few
CDR3: CASSPIGQGHTEAFF
DNA: TGTGCTAGCAGCCCCATCGGGCAGGGGCACACTGAAGCTTTCTTT

J: TRBJ2-7
V: TRBV27
D: NA
size: NA
CDR3: CASSYLRGGLYEQYF
DNA: TGTGCCAGCAGTTACCTCAGGGGGGGGCTCTACGAGCAGTACTTC

J: TRBJ2-1
V: TRBV9
D: NA
size: once
CDR3: CASSVAHNEQFF
DNA: TGTGCCAGCAGCGTAGCCCACAATGAGCAGTTCTTC

J: TRBJ2-7
V: TRBV12-5
D: NA
size: NA
CDR3: CASGVASLAYEQYF
DNA: TGTGCTAGTGGTGTCGCTTCCCTGGCCTACGAGCAGTACTTC

J: TRBJ2-3
V: TRBV6-5
D: NA
size: NA
CDR3: CASSPLPPPDTQYF
DNA: TGTGCCAGCAGTCCCCTTCCGCCCCCAGATACGCAGTATTTT

J: TRBJ2-3
V: TRBV4-3
D: TRBD2
size: NA
CDR3: CASSQAPELAVPTDTQYF
DNA: TGCGCCAGCAGCCAGGCTCCCGAGCTAGCGGTACCCACAGATACGCAGTATTTT

J: TRBJ1-2
V: TRBV7-8
D: NA
size: NA
CDR3: CASSFGDRGAYGYTF
DNA: TGTGCCAGCAGCTTCGGGGACCGCGGGGCCTATGGCTACACCTTC

J: TRBJ2-7
V: TRBV14
D: NA
size: NA
CDR3: CASSQGSGRYEQYF
DNA: TGTGCCAGCAGCCAAGGGTCGGGCCGCTACGAGCAGTACTTC

J: TRBJ2-1
V: TRBV27
D: NA
size: NA
CDR3: CASSISASMNEQFF
DNA: TGTGCCAGCAGTATTAGTGCTTCTATGAATGAGCAGTTCTTC

J: TRBJ2-1
V: TRBV19
D: NA
size: few
CDR3: CASMTSYNEQFF
DNA: TGTGCCAGTATGACCTCCTACAATGAGCAGTTCTTC

J: TRBJ2-1
V: TRBV11-2
D: NA
size: once
CDR3: CASSKLVNPLGEQFF
DNA: TGTGCCAGCAGCAAGTTGGTTAATCCGCTGGGGGAGCAGTTCTTC

J: TRBJ1-2
V: TRBV2
D: NA
size: NA
CDR3: CASSESFRVVVGYTF
DNA: TGTGCCAGCAGTGAGTCGTTCAGGGTGGTAGTCGGCTACACCTTC

J: TRBJ2-7
V: TRBV4-2
D: TRBD1
size: NA
CDR3: CASSQVQGQGTYEQYF
DNA: TGTGCCAGCAGCCAAGTCCAAGGACAGGGCACCTACGAGCAGTACTTC

J: TRBJ1-2
V: TRBV9
D: TRBD1
size: NA
CDR3: CASSPGTGAYGYTF
DNA: TGTGCCAGCAGCCCCGGGACAGGGGCCTATGGCTACACCTTC

J: TRBJ2-7
V: TRBV5-6
D: TRBD2
size: NA
CDR3: CASSLRLAGVDEQYF
DNA: TGTGCCAGCAGCTTGCGGCTAGCGGGAGTCGACGAGCAGTACTTC

J: TRBJ1-2
V: TRBV30
D: NA
size: NA
CDR3: CAWAAQDYGYTF
DNA: TGTGCCTGGGCGGCGCAGGACTATGGCTACACCTTC

J: TRBJ2-7
V: TRBV7-2
D: NA
size: NA
CDR3: CASSRRSYEQYF
DNA: TGTGCCAGCAGCAGAAGAAGCTACGAGCAGTACTTC

J: TRBJ1-1
V: TRBV4-3
D: NA
size: NA
CDR3: CASSQGSETNTEAFF
DNA: TGCGCCAGCAGCCAAGGGTCAGAGACGAACACTGAAGCTTTCTTT

J: TRBJ2-7
V: TRBV4-3
D: TRBD1
size: NA
CDR3: CASSQHRGEYEQYF
DNA: TGCGCCAGCAGCCAGCACAGGGGGGAGTACGAGCAGTACTTC

J: TRBJ2-7
V: TRBV27
D: TRBD2
size: NA
CDR3: CASSPKVAGSSYEQYF
DNA: TGTGCCAGCAGCCCAAAGGTAGCGGGGAGCTCCTACGAGCAGTACTTC

J: TRBJ2-1
V: TRBV19
D: TRBD1
size: NA
CDR3: CASSMNRGPYNEQFF
DNA: TGTGCCAGTAGTATGAACAGGGGCCCCTACAATGAGCAGTTCTTC

J: TRBJ2-3
V: TRBV28
D: NA
size: NA
CDR3: CASSLDGTADTQYF
DNA: TGTGCCAGCAGTTTGGATGGGACCGCAGATACGCAGTATTTT

J: TRBJ2-7
V: TRBV6-5
D: NA
size: NA
CDR3: CASSLGDPYEQYF
DNA: TGTGCCAGCAGCCTGGGAGACCCCTACGAGCAGTACTTC